The text below deals with one T cell receptor (beta chain). Its cognate antigen is unknown. Samples were assayed with immunoSEQ v3.0 at survey level. Produced via immunoSEQ multiplex PCR; TCRdb's table is partial and in-frame only. Of 25,000 to 35,000 clones in the sample, 85% to 95% were seen once. This sample is part of a study of long-term antiretroviral therapy in people with HIV. Study outcomes and limitations: Information on adherence to ART, viral resistance or therapy changes was unavailable. Blood obtained between 2004 and 2017 may reflect older ART regimens. Repertoire dominance by clones expanded before ART was seen at all time points.

Donors needed at least one pre-ART PBMC sample plus at least two post-ART samples. Trimming pared 0 bases from V and 4 bases from J, leaving 10 bases between. The germline V gene has CDR1 GTSNPN and CDR2 SVGIG (reference sequence). The CDR3 length is 14 residues. The genes are TRBV30 and TRBJ1-5; the D is unclear. This TCR came from a woman aged 40 to 49 with HIV. This specimen was unsorted PBMCs, taken approximately 6.3 years after starting antiretroviral therapy. The CDR3 DNA reads TGTGCCTGGAGTGTACGACGGTGGAATCAGCCCCAGCATTTT. It codes for CAWSVRRWNQPQHF.